The T cell receptor (beta chain) under discussion was sequenced for a study of cytomegalovirus exposure and HLA in healthy donors. Trimming stripped 5 bases from V and 7 bases from J, with 14 bases between. The germline gives CDR1 LNHDA, CDR2 SQIVND (reference sequence). This CDR3 comprises 14 residues. The PCR made use of 60 Vbeta and 13 Jbeta primers. Sequencing was performed with immunoSEQ multiplex PCR; in TCRdb, only in-frame clones are kept and a portion is missing. The sample has over 150,000 clones, approximately 71% seen once. V and J are TRBV19 and TRBJ1-4; D remains ambiguous. This sequence originates from a woman aged 18-29 years in good health and CMV-seropositive. The material sequenced was PBMCs. The CDR3 DNA follows: TGTGCCAGTAGTCTTAGTCTCAAGAGTGAAAAACTGTTTTTT. It specifies CASSLSLKSEKLFF.